A single sample gave rise to the 26 T cell receptor beta chains below, sequenced in a study of blood T cell repertoires in COVID-19 (dated by TCRdb to 2018 to 2020). The library was made by the immunoSEQ multiplex PCR assay. Drawn from immuneACCESS, this table holds only the in-frame rearrangements with V and J called that TCRdb kept. Clones are partly lost; checked studies trace under half to an unresolved V gene and leave the rest unexplained. The sample records approximately 100,000 clones, over 70% of which are singletons. The ten top clones hold about 1% of the sample. The sequenced material came from peripheral blood. The origin of the receptors is a human donor with acute or convalescent COVID-19. The donor label of this sample is uncertain.

The V and J genes are TRBV24-1 and TRBJ2-2, with D perhaps TRBD2 (5 bases). V gave up 3 bases and J gave up 5 bases, with 18 bases separating them. The V gene's germline CDR1 is KGHDR and CDR2 SFDVKD. This CDR3 spans 17 amino acids. The CDR3 here is CATSDPKRGGGTGELFF. The CDR3 DNA reads TGTGCCACCAGTGATCCGAAACGAGGAGGAGGAACCGGGGAGCTGTTTTTT.

The chain employs TRBV7-6 and TRBJ2-1, with 8 bases aligning to TRBD1. CDR1 SGHVS and CDR2 FNYEAQ come from the germline V gene. Unmatched junction bases numbered 0, after V lost 1 base and J lost 1 base. The CDR3 totals 15 residues. As DNA, the CDR3 is TGTGCCAGCAGCTTAGGACAGGGGTCCTACAATGAGCAGTTCTTC. Its translation is CASSLGQGSYNEQFF.

This clone appeared many times. The genes are TRBV7-9 and TRBJ2-7; D may be TRBD2 (6 bases). The germline V gene has CDR1 SEHNR and CDR2 FQNEAQ (reference sequence). V was pared by 5 bases and J by 3 bases, with 14 bases between. This CDR3 is 14 amino acids long. The CDR3 DNA reads as TGTGCCAGCAGCCCCCGGGGGAAGGTCTACGAGCAGTACTTC. Translation gives CASSPRGKVYEQYF.

This clone was seen more than once but under ten times. The V call is TRBV6-6, the J call TRBJ2-7; the match to TRBD1 covers 10 bases. The CDR3 sequence is 14 residues long. Unmatched junction bases numbered 5, after V lost 6 bases and J lost 3 bases. CDR1 and CDR2 from the germline V gene are MNHNY and SVGAGI (reference sequence). The CDR3 spells CASSSDRGHYEQYF. As DNA, the CDR3 is TGTGCCAGCAGCTCCGACAGGGGGCACTACGAGCAGTACTTC.

The rearrangement links TRBV28 to TRBJ1-5; D may be TRBD1 (6 bases). Trimming cost V 4 bases and J 4 bases, with 8 bases left between them. Germline V gene lookup returns CDR1 MDHEN and CDR2 SYDVKM. The CDR3 covers 13 residues. The CDR3 DNA follows: TGTGCCAGCAGTTGGGGGCCTAATCAGCCCCAGCATTTT. Protein: CASSWGPNQPQHF.

The chain joins TRBV28 to TRBJ1-1, with D maybe TRBD1 (6 bases). V lost 5 bases to trimming and J lost 0 bases, with 13 bases between them. Per germline, CDR1 MDHEN and CDR2 SYDVKM. CDR3 length: 15 amino acids. In nucleotides, the CDR3 is TGTGCCAGCAGTCCCACAGGGCGAATGAACACTGAAGCTTTCTTT. This encodes CASSPTGRMNTEAFF.

The count of this clone is one. This chain joins TRBV3-1 (or the pseudogene TRBV3-2) and TRBJ2-1, with D possibly matching TRBD1 (6 bases). Germline V CDR1 and CDR2: LGHDT, YNNKEL (reference sequence). The CDR3 totals 19 residues. V lost 3 bases and J 8 bases, leaving 29 bases between the germline ends. The CDR3 loop reads CASSHFRRLDSWGPDEQFF. The CDR3 coding sequence is TGTGCCAGCAGCCATTTCCGACGTTTGGACAGTTGGGGTCCCGATGAGCAGTTCTTC.

The chain employs TRBV5-6 and TRBJ1-6; 9 bases align to TRBD1. CDR3 length equals 17 residues. CDR1 and CDR2 (germline): SGHDT, YYEEEE. Trimming cost V 2 bases and J 0 bases; bases outside gene matches: 3. This CDR3 reads CASSFGTGSSYNSPLHF. The CDR3 DNA follows: TGTGCCAGCAGCTTCGGGACAGGGAGCTCCTATAATTCACCCCTCCACTTT.

Here the CDR3 reads CASRILDRGTEAFF. The CDR3 bases are TGTGCCAGCAGAATACTTGACCGAGGGACTGAAGCTTTCTTT. This chain links TRBV5-6 with TRBJ1-1, with D uncertain. Deletions cut 5 bases from V and 5 bases from J, with 16 bases between. Germline V gives CDR1 SGHDT, CDR2 YYEEEE. The CDR3 has 14 residues.

The chain employs TRBV5-6 and TRBJ1-1; D unclear. The CDR3 spans 15 residues. CDR1 and CDR2 from the germline V gene are SGHDT and YYEEEE. V shed 4 bases and J shed 4 bases, with 17 bases lying between them. The CDR3 nucleotides read TGTGCCAGCAGCCAACGTAACCGAGGGTCCACTGAAGCTTTCTTT. It codes for CASSQRNRGSTEAFF.

The table lists this clone with a few counts. CDR3: CSVRIFSGNTIYF. DNA for the CDR3: TGCAGCGTCCGTATTTTCTCTGGAAACACCATATATTTT. The chain links TRBV29-1 to TRBJ1-3, with D unresolved. The CDR3 is made up of 13 amino acids. Germline CDR1 reads SQVTM; CDR2 reads ANQGSEA. Trimming left V 6 bases short and J 0 bases short, with 9 bases between.

V is TRBV5-1 and J is TRBJ1-5, with 7 bases lining up with TRBD1. The CDR3 runs 15 residues. The V gene end was trimmed by 0 bases and the J gene end by 4 bases; junction bases not matched to a gene: 4. CDR1 is SGHRS, CDR2 YFSETQ, per germline. Written as DNA, the CDR3 is TGCGCCAGCAGCTTGGAAGGGACAGATAATCAGCCCCAGCATTTT. It is translated as CASSLEGTDNQPQHF.

V and J are TRBV6-5 and TRBJ2-5; TRBD1 matches at 7 bases. J was trimmed by 4 bases and V by 4 bases; bases with no gene match: 12. From germline, CDR1 is MNHEY and CDR2 SVGAGI. This CDR3 comprises 16 residues. The CDR3 here is CASSWPQDRAGETQYF. The CDR3 DNA follows: TGTGCCAGCAGTTGGCCCCAAGACAGGGCTGGAGAGACCCAGTACTTC.

The gene calls are TRBV6-5 and TRBJ1-4, with a tentative D call TRBD1 (5 bases). From germline, CDR1 is MNHEY and CDR2 SVGAGI. The CDR3 loop spans 15 amino acids. V lost 5 bases to trimming and J lost 8 bases, with 18 bases between them. CDR3 sequence reads: CASSPRQGGREKLFF. The CDR3 coding sequence is TGTGCCAGCAGTCCACGGCAGGGAGGCCGAGAAAAACTGTTTTTT.

The gene calls are TRBV5-1 and TRBJ1-4; D may be TRBD1 (6 bases). The V and J ends lost 4 bases and 4 bases respectively, with 14 bases between them. CDR1 is SGHRS, CDR2 YFSETQ, per germline. CDR3 size: 15 residues. CDR3 sequence: CASSKQGDRNEKLFF. CDR3 nucleotide sequence: TGCGCCAGCAGCAAACAGGGTGACCGTAATGAAAAACTGTTTTTT.

This sequence joins TRBV18 and TRBJ1-1; D remains ambiguous. The CDR3 loop spans 13 amino acids. CDR1 is KGHSH and CDR2 is LQKENI in the germline V gene. Trimming cost V 1 base and J 7 bases, with 10 bases left between them. The CDR3: CASSPRAKDEAFF. The CDR3 nucleotides read TGTGCCAGCTCACCACGGGCCAAGGATGAAGCTTTCTTT.

This clone was recorded at least ten times. CDR3 sequence (DNA): TGTGCCAGCAGTGAGGCCGACAATTACGAGCAGTACGTC. Its protein is CASSEADNYEQYV. V and J are TRBV2 and TRBJ2-7; no clear D. The germline V gene encodes CDR1 SNHLY and CDR2 FYNNEI. This CDR3 is 13 amino acids long. V lost 3 bases to trimming and J lost 4 bases, with 10 bases between them.

CDR3 sequence reads: CSVPRRGGAEETQYF. CDR3 bases: TGCAGCGTCCCAAGGCGCGGGGGGGCCGAGGAGACCCAGTACTTC. The genes are TRBV29-1 and TRBJ2-5; 9 bases are shared with TRBD2. There are 15 residues in the CDR3. V was pared by 6 bases and J by 5 bases, with 13 bases of the junction left unmatched. Germline CDR1 reads SQVTM; CDR2 reads ANQGSEA.

This chain links TRBV27 with TRBJ2-7; tentatively, D is TRBD1 (6 bases). V lost 4 bases to trimming and J lost 6 bases, with 16 bases between them. CDR1 MNHEY and CDR2 SMNVEV come from the germline V gene (reference sequence). The CDR3 has 14 amino acids. CDR3 residues: CASSSPDRLSEQYF. The CDR3 coding sequence is TGTGCCAGCAGTTCCCCGGACAGATTGAGCGAGCAGTACTTC.

The chain uses TRBV29-1 and TRBJ2-3; D is unresolved. V was trimmed by 5 bases and J by 6 bases, leaving 12 bases between them. CDR3 size: 12 residues. CDR1 and CDR2 from the germline V gene are SQVTM and ANQGSEA. The CDR3, as DNA: TGCAGCGTTTCCTCCTCTTCGGATACGCAGTATTTT. As protein: CSVSSSSDTQYF.

The V gene is TRBV7-3, the J gene TRBJ2-6; TRBD1 matches 9 bases. In germline, CDR1 is SGHTA, CDR2 FQGTGA. Unmatched junction bases numbered 11, after V lost 4 bases and J lost 4 bases. There are 18 residues in the CDR3. CDR3 sequence: CASSSGTGFLVGANVLTF. CDR3 sequence (DNA): TGTGCCAGCAGCTCCGGGACAGGGTTTTTAGTAGGGGCCAACGTCCTGACTTTC.

V usage is TRBV7-9 and J usage is TRBJ2-3, with D unclear. Between the trimmed V and J ends, which lost 3 bases and 1 base, there was a span of 23 bases. The CDR3 has 19 amino acids. CDR1 is SEHNR, CDR2 FQNEAQ, per germline (reference sequence). The CDR3 region is CASSFLLILSVSGTDTQYF. The CDR3 nucleotides are TGTGCCAGCAGCTTTCTCCTGATCTTAAGCGTCTCTGGCACAGATACGCAGTATTTT.

The rearrangement links TRBV10-3 to TRBJ2-3, with 7 positions matching TRBD2. The ends lost 2 bases at V and 0 bases at J; junction bases unmatched: 2. This CDR3 contains 15 residues. Per germline, CDR1 ENHRY and CDR2 SYGVKD. This CDR3 reads CAISEAGASTDTQYF. The CDR3 region has the DNA TGTGCCATCAGTGAGGCGGGAGCTAGCACAGATACGCAGTATTTT.

The chain has TRBV11-3 and TRBJ1-3; 7 bases are shared with TRBD1. CDR3 size: 15 residues. With V trimmed by 11 bases and J by 2 bases, 12 bases remained unmatched. Germline-derived CDR1 and CDR2 are SGHNT and YENEEA. CDR3 sequence reads: CAQHRIRGTGNTIYF. In DNA form, the CDR3 reads TGTGCCCAGCATAGGATCAGGGGGACTGGAAACACCATATATTTT.

The chain couples TRBV4-1 to TRBJ1-3; 7 nucleotides align to TRBD1. The V gene's germline CDR1 is MGHRA and CDR2 YSYEKL. Trimming at V came to 1 base and at J to 0 bases, leaving 9 bases not matched to a gene. The CDR3 is 18 amino acids. The CDR3 DNA reads as TGCGCCAGCAGCCAAGTGCTTGGGGACAGCGGCTCTGGAAACACCATATATTTT. Translation: CASSQVLGDSGSGNTIYF.

The gene calls are TRBV9 and TRBJ2-3; 13 positions match TRBD2. Germline V gene data show CDR1 as SGDLS and CDR2 as YYNGEE. V shed 3 bases, J shed 3 bases, and the junction held 13 bases outside the gene matches. This CDR3 comprises 19 residues. CDR3 nucleotide sequence: TGTGCCAGCAGCGCGGGACTAGCGGGGCCACCATTTGGAACAGATACGCAGTATTTT. It yields the protein CASSAGLAGPPFGTDTQYF.